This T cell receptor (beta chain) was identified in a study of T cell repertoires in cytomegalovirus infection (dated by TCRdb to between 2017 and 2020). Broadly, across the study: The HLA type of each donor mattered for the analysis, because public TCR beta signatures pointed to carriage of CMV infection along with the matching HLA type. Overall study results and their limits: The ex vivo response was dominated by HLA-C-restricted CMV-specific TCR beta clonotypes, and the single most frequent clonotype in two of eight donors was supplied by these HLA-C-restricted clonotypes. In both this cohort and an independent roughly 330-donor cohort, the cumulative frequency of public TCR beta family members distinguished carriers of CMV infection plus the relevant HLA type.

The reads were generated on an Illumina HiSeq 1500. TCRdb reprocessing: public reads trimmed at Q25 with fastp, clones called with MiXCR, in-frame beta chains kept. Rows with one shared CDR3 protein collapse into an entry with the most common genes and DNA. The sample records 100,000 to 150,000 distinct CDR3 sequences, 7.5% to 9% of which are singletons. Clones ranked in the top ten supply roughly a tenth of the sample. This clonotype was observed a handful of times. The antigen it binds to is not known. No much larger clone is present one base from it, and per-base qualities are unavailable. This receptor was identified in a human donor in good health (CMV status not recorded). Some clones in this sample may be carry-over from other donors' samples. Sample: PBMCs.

For the CDR3, the sequence is CASSLIQLAGSHSYNEQFF. The nucleotides are TGTGCCAGCAGCTTGATTCAACTAGCGGGGAGCCACTCCTACAATGAGCAGTTCTTC. The rearrangement combines TRBV5-6 with TRBJ2-1; 10 junctional bases match TRBD2. V ends up 1 base short and J 0 bases short, with an unmatched junction base count of 10. The CDR1 and CDR2 encoded by the germline V gene are SGHDT and YYEEEE. Reading from cysteine to phenylalanine, the CDR3 counts 19 amino acids. The only DNA kept is the CDR3, 57 bases in frame from the first base.